These T cell receptor beta chains were read from a single sample in a study of T cell repertoires in cytomegalovirus infection. MiXCR, applied by TCRdb to the reads, yields one record per CDR3 protein. Of 200,000 to 300,000 distinct CDR3 sequences in the sample, approximately 13% were seen once. Sample: PBMCs. Receptor source: a human donor in good health (CMV status not recorded). Some clones in this sample may be carry-over from other donors' samples. Each CDR3 is given without its conserved first and last residue.

TRBV5-1,TRBJ1-2,ASSAGTANYGYT
TRBV6-2/TRBV6-3,TRBJ2-2,ASIASGTGLTGELF
TRBV12-3/TRBV12-4,TRBJ2-5,ASSTSGQETQY
TRBV19,TRBJ2-2,ASSMQQGSTGELF
TRBV12-3/TRBV12-4,TRBJ1-5,ASSLAGRNQPQH
TRBV4-1,TRBJ1-5,ASSQVLGFNQPQH
TRBV7-2,TRBJ1-5,ASSLDSGGNQPQH
TRBV7-2,TRBJ1-5,ASSPGLGQPQH
TRBV6-2/TRBV6-3,TRBJ2-7,ASSYSERGPYEQY
TRBV14,TRBJ1-1,ASSQEKTPTGTAF
TRBV12-3/TRBV12-4,TRBJ2-7,ASSGSGIGEQY
TRBV5-5,TRBJ1-6,ASSLVSSYNSPLH
TRBV7-9,TRBJ2-7,ASGRGTGGGEQY
TRBV27,TRBJ2-1,ASSIAQNNEQF
TRBV28,TRBJ2-2,AGGGDTFNTGELF
TRBV7-6,TRBJ1-6,ASSLKTGGGSPLH
TRBV7-2,TRBJ1-5,ASSQDQDVGPQH
TRBV20-1,TRBJ2-2,SASTGTGGTGELF
TRBV9,TRBJ2-2,ASGGGAGELF
TRBV15,TRBJ1-2,ATSRDVGSYT
TRBV3-1,TRBJ1-1,ASSQDLSQGTEAF
TRBV29-1,TRBJ2-1,SVSLAGAHNEQF
TRBV4-2,TRBJ2-7,ASSQGGQQQY
TRBV7-8,TRBJ1-5,ASSLGPAGSDQPQH
TRBV7-8,TRBJ1-1,ASRPPGGYTEAF
TRBV7-2,TRBJ2-5,ASSPLRGAQY
TRBV29-1,TRBJ2-5,SVAQGQETQY
TRBV7-2,TRBJ1-6,ASSRDRGQNSPLH
TRBV30,TRBJ2-7,AWRGTPLIEQY
TRBV12-5,TRBJ2-6,ASGLDSLSGANVLT
TRBV7-9,TRBJ2-3,ASSSPGLQSTDTQY
TRBV6-5,TRBJ1-1,ASSYSGGQVRKKNTEAF
TRBV11-2,TRBJ2-5,ASSFRQPQETQY
TRBV20-1,TRBJ2-7,SARGPQGGGRAGEQY
TRBV12-3/TRBV12-4,TRBJ1-2,ASSHRAIHYGYT
TRBV7-2,TRBJ1-5,ASSLKGASNQPQH
TRBV7-2,TRBJ2-6,ASSLGFGANVLT
TRBV28,TRBJ2-7,ASLSHGNYEQY
TRBV7-2,TRBJ2-3,ASSLNEAPDTQY
TRBV29-1,TRBJ2-1,SAGTPYNEQF
TRBV20-1,TRBJ2-7,SASGPAYEQY
TRBV6-4,TRBJ1-1,ASSTEPGTEAF
TRBV3-1,TRBJ1-5,ASSHQGRAQPQH
TRBV28,TRBJ2-4,ASSLIEAGVAKNIQY
TRBV6-1,TRBJ2-7,ASSPLDSNPYEQY
TRBV29-1,TRBJ2-5,SVSTGGSETQY
TRBV7-2,TRBJ1-1,ASSLVTQGIGGTEAF
TRBV5-1,TRBJ2-5,ASSLGEKSQETQY